This T cell receptor (beta chain) comes out of a study of blood T cell repertoires in COVID-19. Overall study context: T cells, B-cell-depleted T cells, or PBMCs provided the cDNA or gDNA that served as material.

V lost 8 bases and J 6 bases, leaving 13 bases between the germline ends. The germline V gene encodes CDR1 MDHEN and CDR2 SYDVKM. The CDR3 has 12 residues. Source study methods: Reference gene primer amplification in the assay estimated nucleated cell counts. Generated by immunoSEQ multiplex PCR, the TCRdb table keeps only in-frame clones and is missing some. The D gene and trimming were derived from the DNA, and the V and J assignments and clone size from that table. Of 250,000 to 350,000 clones listed, around 90% are singletons. Participant-given clinical history determined each cohort assignment. The rearrangement uses TRBV28 and TRBJ1-2; possible D gene TRBD1, 5 bases. Material: PBMCs or T cells enriched from blood (not recorded which). The sequence derives from a woman aged 30 to 39 who had recovered from COVID-19. CDR3 loop: CASAVGGNGYTF. The CDR3 nucleotides are TGTGCCAGCGCCGTCGGGGGGAATGGCTACACCTTC.